The 32 T cell receptor beta chains below come from one sample, sequenced in a study of cytomegalovirus exposure and HLA in healthy donors (dated by TCRdb to 2017 to 2019). Receptors were amplified or captured by the immunoSEQ multiplex PCR assay. For the multiplex PCR, a mixture combining 60 forward primers for TCR Vbeta segments and 13 reverse primers for TCR Jbeta segments was used. TCRdb carries this immuneACCESS record with in-frame sequences only. Its versions omit some clonotypes, under half of them owing to an unresolved V gene in the studies checked, with the rest unexplained. The sample includes 160,000 or so clones, with approximately 88% observed a single time. Together, the top ten hold roughly 1.4% of the sample. The sequencing input was PBMCs. These receptors all stem from a woman aged 18-29 years in good health and CMV-seronegative.

The chain recombines TRBV5-5 with TRBJ1-1, with unresolved D. The CDR3 has 13 residues. CDR1 and CDR2 from the germline V gene are SGHKS and YYEKEE (reference sequence). V shed 1 base and J shed 1 base, with 5 bases lying between them. The CDR3 region has the DNA TGTGCCAGCAGCTTGTTAGAGAACACTGAAGCTTTCTTT. Residues: CASSLLENTEAFF.

The chain recombines TRBV2 with TRBJ2-1; 12 bases map to TRBD2. The V and J ends lost 4 bases and 8 bases, in that order; junction bases with no gene match: 9. CDR1 SNHLY and CDR2 FYNNEI come from the germline V gene. The CDR3 sequence is 16 residues long. The CDR3 DNA sequence: TGTGCCAGCAGTGTCCTACTAGCGGGGGGCGGGGATGAGCAGTTCTTC. It translates to CASSVLLAGGGDEQFF.

V and J are TRBV7-6 and TRBJ1-1; D is possibly TRBD1 (6 bases). The V gene lost 2 bases and the J gene lost 4 bases, with 8 bases spanning the gap. Germline CDR1 and CDR2: SGHVS and FNYEAQ. CDR3 size: 13 residues. The CDR3 bases are TGTGCCAGCAGCTTAACGACAGGCACTGAAGCTTTCTTT. Protein: CASSLTTGTEAFF.

The genes are TRBV9 and TRBJ1-2; TRBD1 is a possible D gene (5 bases). The CDR3 runs to 14 residues. Germline CDR1 is SGDLS and CDR2 is YYNGEE. The germline V and J ends were trimmed by 3 bases and 3 bases, with 12 bases remaining between them. CDR3 in DNA: TGTGCCAGCAGCGAGAGAAGGGGTTACTATGGCTACACCTTC. Encoded protein: CASSERRGYYGYTF. The entire variable domain, with the rest obtained from reference TRBV9 and TRBJ1-2, is as follows: DSGVTQTPKHLITATGQRVTLRCSPRSGDLSVYWYQQSLDQGLQFLIQYYNGEERAKGNILERFSAQQFPDLHSELNLSSLELGDSALYFCASSERRGYYGYTFGSGTRLTVV.

The chain is built from TRBV11-2 and TRBJ2-7; 10 bases map to TRBD1. The CDR3 is 17 residues long. Germline lookup yields CDR1 SGHAT and CDR2 FQNNGV. V was clipped by 3 bases and J by 7 bases; unmatched bases: 15. CDR3 nucleotide sequence: TGTGCCAGCAGCTTTGAAATCGCGGGACAGGGGTGGGTAGAGCAGTACTTC. Amino acids: CASSFEIAGQGWVEQYF.

The genes are TRBV19 and TRBJ2-1, with a tentative D call TRBD2 (6 bases). Germline V gene lookup returns CDR1 LNHDA and CDR2 SQIVND (reference sequence). V was trimmed by 1 base and J by 6 bases, leaving 13 bases between them. This CDR3 is 15 amino acids long. The chain's CDR3 is CASSIVGGKPNEQFF. CDR3 coding DNA: TGTGCCAGTAGTATAGTGGGGGGTAAGCCCAATGAGCAGTTCTTC.

The chain carries TRBV19 and TRBJ1-5; TRBD1 aligns across 7 bases. The germline V gene has CDR1 LNHDA and CDR2 SQIVND (reference sequence). This CDR3 contains 15 residues. With 7 bases clipped from V and 3 bases from J, the junction kept 9 bases outside the gene matches. CDR3 DNA sequence: TGTGCCAGTACGGGCTTGGGACAGTTCAATCAGCCCCAGCATTTT. Its protein product is CASTGLGQFNQPQHF.

V usage is TRBV30 and J usage is TRBJ1-5, with D perhaps TRBD1 (5 bases). Germline V lookup: CDR1 GTSNPN, CDR2 SVGIG (reference sequence). This CDR3 is 14 amino acids long. Deletions cut 2 bases from V and 6 bases from J, with 14 bases between. CDR3 protein: CAWSKPGNGQPQHF. CDR3 DNA sequence: TGTGCCTGGAGTAAGCCAGGGAATGGTCAGCCCCAGCATTTT.

The gene calls are TRBV4-1 and TRBJ2-7; tentative D call: TRBD1 (5 bases). The CDR3 is 13 residues long. With 4 bases removed from V and 7 bases from J, the gap between germline ends came to 14 bases. In germline, CDR1 is MGHRA, CDR2 YSYEKL. CDR3 sequence: CASSPLGAGEQYF. In nucleotides, the CDR3 is TGCGCCAGCAGCCCCTTAGGGGCTGGGGAGCAGTACTTC.

The V call is TRBV6-5, the J call TRBJ2-7; 8 bases align to TRBD1. The CDR3 consists of 15 residues. The germline CDR1 and CDR2 sequences are MNHEY and SVGAGI. The trim removed 6 bases at V and 0 bases at J, leaving 7 bases unmatched. As DNA, the CDR3 is TGTGCCAGCAGCCATAGACAGGGGAGCTCCTACGAGCAGTACTTC. It is translated as CASSHRQGSSYEQYF.

V is TRBV9 and J is TRBJ1-3, with 7 bases aligning to TRBD1. The CDR3 spans 18 residues. Germline assignment: CDR1 SGDLS and CDR2 YYNGEE. The ends lost 2 bases at V and 8 bases at J; junction bases unmatched: 19. The CDR3: CASSVRIIDRANTDTIYF. The CDR3 coding sequence is TGTGCCAGCAGCGTCCGTATAATTGACAGGGCAAATACGGACACCATATATTTT.

This sequence joins TRBV6-5 and TRBJ1-6; D is undetermined. The V gene's germline CDR1 is MNHEY and CDR2 SVGAGI. The CDR3 runs to 13 residues. The V and J ends lost 7 bases and 10 bases respectively, with 14 bases between them. CDR3 amino acids: CASTKLGRSPLHF. The CDR3 DNA reads as TGTGCCAGCACTAAACTGGGGAGATCACCCCTCCACTTT.

V gene TRBV18 combines with J gene TRBJ1-4; D possibly corresponds to TRBD1 (6 bases). CDR1 KGHSH and CDR2 LQKENI come from the germline V gene. Between the trimmed V and J ends, which lost 3 bases and 6 bases, there was a span of 11 bases. The CDR3 covers 14 residues. The CDR3 coding sequence is TGTGCCAGCTCACCGAACAGGGTAGATGAAAAACTGTTTTTT. Translated: CASSPNRVDEKLFF.

The rearrangement joins TRBV4-1 to TRBJ2-7; TRBD1 matches at 9 bases. The CDR3 is 15 amino acids. Germline V gene data show CDR1 as MGHRA and CDR2 as YSYEKL. With V trimmed by 4 bases and J by 5 bases, 9 bases remained unmatched. CDR3 amino acids: CASSRSGRTGDEQYF. The CDR3 DNA reads TGCGCCAGCAGCCGAAGCGGGCGGACAGGGGACGAGCAGTACTTC.

The chain links TRBV28 to TRBJ2-1; D remains unclear. Germline CDR1 MDHEN, CDR2 SYDVKM. This CDR3 comprises 15 residues. Between the trimmed V and J ends, which lost 2 bases and 1 base, there was a span of 9 bases. The CDR3 coding sequence is TGTGCCAGCAGTTTAGGGCTAACTTCCTACAATGAGCAGTTCTTC. Amino acids: CASSLGLTSYNEQFF.

The rearrangement links TRBV2 to TRBJ2-2; 7 bases are shared with TRBD2. The CDR3 sequence is 16 residues long. Germline trimming cut 2 bases from V and 2 bases from J; bases unmatched to any gene: 5. Germline values: CDR1 SNHLY, CDR2 FYNNEI. The CDR3 DNA follows: TGTGCCAGCAGTGAAAGCGGGGCGGGTAACACCGGGGAGCTGTTTTTT. Amino acid sequence: CASSESGAGNTGELFF. Filled out from reference TRBV2 and TRBJ2-2, the complete variable domain reads EPEVTQTPSHQVTQMGQEVILRCVPISNHLYFYWYRQILGQKVEFLVSFYNNEISEKSEIFDDQFSVERPDGSNFTLKIRSTKLEDSAMYFCASSESGAGNTGELFFGEGSRLTVL.

J is TRBJ2-4 and V is TRBV7-9, with 8 bases lining up with TRBD1. Per the germline V gene, CDR1 is SEHNR and CDR2 is FQNEAQ (reference sequence). Losses at the gene ends were 7 bases for V and 6 bases for J; bases not matched to a gene: 11. This CDR3 spans 15 amino acids. The CDR3, as DNA: TGTGCCAGCACCTCGGACAGGGTGAACGGAAACATTCAGTACTTC. It encodes CASTSDRVNGNIQYF.

V usage is TRBV29-1 and J usage is TRBJ2-5; 7 nucleotides agree with TRBD1. The CDR3 is made up of 12 amino acids. After removal of 4 bases from V and 2 bases from J, the junction contained 1 base not matched to a gene. The germline V gene has CDR1 SQVTM and CDR2 ANQGSEA. The CDR3 here is CSVGRGQETQYF. The CDR3 DNA reads as TGCAGCGTTGGCAGGGGGCAAGAGACCCAGTACTTC.

The CDR3, as DNA: TGTGCCTGGAGGATTCGGGGACAGGGGAATGAAAAACTGTTTTTT. Translated, it gives CAWRIRGQGNEKLFF. The rearrangement joins TRBV30 to TRBJ1-4; 10 nucleotides line up with TRBD1. Trimming removed 3 bases from V and 5 bases from J; junction bases left unmatched: 6. Germline CDR1 is GTSNPN and CDR2 is SVGIG (reference sequence). The CDR3 contains 15 residues. The complete variable domain, with remaining parts taken from reference TRBV30 and TRBJ1-4, reads SQTIHQWPATLVQPVGSPLSLECTVEGTSNPNLYWYRQAAGRGLQLLFYSVGIGQISSEVPQNLSASRPQDRQFILSSKKLLLSDSGFYLCAWRIRGQGNEKLFFGSGTQLSVL.

Written as DNA, the CDR3 is TGTGCCAGCAGCCACACAGGGGGCGCAAATTCACCCCTCCACTTT. Its protein is CASSHTGGANSPLHF. This rearrangement joins TRBV4-2 to TRBJ1-6; 9 positions match TRBD1. The CDR3 consists of 15 residues. V lost 3 bases to trimming and J lost 7 bases; unmatched junction nucleotides: 4. CDR1 and CDR2 (germline): LGHNA, YNFKEQ.

The chain couples TRBV9 to TRBJ1-5; 7 bases agree with TRBD1. After removal of 4 bases from V and 6 bases from J, the junction contained 13 bases not matched to a gene. The CDR3 has 16 residues. Germline CDR1 SGDLS, CDR2 YYNGEE. CDR3 nucleotide sequence: TGTGCCAGCAGCCCAACCTCGGGACAGTTCTCTCAGCCCCAGCATTTT. Translating gives CASSPTSGQFSQPQHF.

The chain combines TRBV7-9 with TRBJ1-6, with no clear D. Germline CDR1 is SEHNR and CDR2 is FQNEAQ (reference sequence). CDR3 length: 16 amino acids. The ends were cut back, 2 bases at V and 0 bases at J, with 8 bases in the middle. CDR3 coding DNA: TGTGCCAGCAGCTTATCGGGAAGCTCCTATAATTCACCCCTCCACTTT. It yields the protein CASSLSGSSYNSPLHF.

A few counts support this clone. The CDR3 sequence: CASSAFPITGTGVNEQYF. For the CDR3, the DNA is TGTGCCAGCAGTGCTTTTCCCATCACCGGGACAGGGGTGAACGAGCAGTACTTC. The rearrangement joins TRBV6-1 to TRBJ2-7; 10 bases map to TRBD1. Germline lookup yields CDR1 MNHNS and CDR2 SASEGT. V shed 4 bases, J shed 5 bases, and the junction held 17 bases outside the gene matches. The CDR3 loop spans 18 amino acids.

CDR3 in DNA: TGTGCCAGCAGCTCCCGGGACAGAACCTACGAGCAGTACTTC. Residues: CASSSRDRTYEQYF. This rearrangement joins TRBV13 to TRBJ2-7; 7 bases line up with TRBD1. The CDR3 loop spans 14 amino acids. Germline CDR1 is PRHDT and CDR2 is FYEKMQ (reference sequence). With V trimmed by 4 bases and J by 2 bases, 5 bases remained unmatched.

The V and J genes are TRBV25-1 and TRBJ2-7; D is perhaps TRBD1 (7 bases). The V end was cut by 3 bases, the J end by 2 bases, with 14 bases between. Looked up from germline, CDR1 is MGHDK and CDR2 is SYGVNS. CDR3 length equals 15 residues. The CDR3 spells CASSDVRGAAYEQYF. The CDR3 DNA follows: TGTGCCAGCAGTGACGTCAGGGGGGCGGCCTACGAGCAGTACTTC.

A few counts support this clone. The chain links TRBV7-9 to TRBJ1-3; D ambiguous. Germline loops: CDR1 SEHNR, CDR2 FQNEAQ (reference sequence). The V gene lost 2 bases and the J gene lost 4 bases, with 9 bases spanning the gap. CDR3 length equals 14 residues. For the CDR3, the DNA is TGTGCCAGCAGCTTACCGGGAAGCGGAAACACCATATATTTT. Its translation is CASSLPGSGNTIYF.

The V call is TRBV2, the J call TRBJ1-2, with a weak D call TRBD1 (5 bases). This CDR3 is 17 amino acids long. V was clipped by 0 bases and J by 4 bases, with 18 bases between them. Germline loops: CDR1 SNHLY, CDR2 FYNNEI. The DNA of the CDR3 is TGTGCCAGCAGTGAAGCGGGAGGGGCAGGGCATCCCTATGGCTACACCTTC. The encoded protein is CASSEAGGAGHPYGYTF.

The rearrangement links TRBV2 to TRBJ1-5; D possibly corresponds to TRBD1 (6 bases). In germline, CDR1 is SNHLY, CDR2 FYNNEI. Trimming took 6 bases from V and 4 from J, leaving 10 bases between them. This CDR3 is built from 13 residues. CDR3 amino acids: CASRWTENQPQHF. As DNA, the CDR3 is TGTGCCAGCAGATGGACAGAAAATCAGCCCCAGCATTTT.

This clone was counted only a few times. The chain employs TRBV27 and TRBJ1-5; D may be TRBD1 (6 bases). The germline gives CDR1 MNHEY, CDR2 SMNVEV (reference sequence). The CDR3 is 14 amino acids. Trimming removed 2 bases at V and 5 bases at J, with 10 bases between. The CDR3: CASSLIQGYQPQHF. The CDR3 nucleotides are TGTGCCAGCAGTTTAATACAGGGCTATCAGCCCCAGCATTTT.

The chain is built from TRBV9 and TRBJ1-5; the D is unclear. Germline CDR1 SGDLS, CDR2 YYNGEE. CDR3 size: 16 residues. The V gene lost 4 bases and the J gene lost 3 bases, with 17 bases spanning the gap. CDR3 amino acids: CASSPHEATINQPQHF. CDR3 in DNA: TGTGCCAGCAGCCCCCACGAGGCCACGATCAATCAGCCCCAGCATTTT.

V and J are TRBV15 and TRBJ1-2; possibly TRBD1 for D (5 bases). The length of the CDR3 is 13 residues. V was trimmed by 4 bases and J by 5 bases, leaving 11 bases between them. Per the germline V gene, CDR1 is LNHNV and CDR2 is YYDKDF (reference sequence). In nucleotides, the CDR3 is TGTGCCACCAGCACCGGGCGGGGGTATGGCTACACCTTC. Protein sequence: CATSTGRGYGYTF. Looking up the rest from reference TRBV15 and TRBJ1-2 gives the full variable domain: DAMVIQNPRYQVTQFGKPVTLSCSQTLNHNVMYWYQQKSSQAPKLLFHYYDKDFNNEADTPDNFQSRRPNTSFCFLDIRSPGLGDTAMYLCATSTGRGYGYTFGSGTRLTVV.

V usage is TRBV28 and J usage is TRBJ1-2; D not certain. Trimming took 6 bases from V and 5 from J, leaving 10 bases between them. CDR1 MDHEN and CDR2 SYDVKM come from the germline V gene. The CDR3 totals 12 residues. The CDR3 DNA sequence: TGTGCCAGCAGCCAGAACCAGTATGGCTACACCTTC. Its protein product is CASSQNQYGYTF.